The 4 T cell receptor beta chains reported below all come from one sample, sequenced in a study of CD8 T cells in ankylosing spondylitis. A single record per CDR3 protein comes from TCRdb applying MiXCR to the 5' RACE reads. The sample records approximately 140,000 distinct CDR3 sequences, about a tenth being singletons. The sequencing sample was made of blood, either unsorted or a sorted T cell fraction (not recorded which). These receptors were collected from a male donor with ankylosing spondylitis or in good health (not recorded which).

This clonotype has a count of ten or more. The chain has TRBV5-5 and TRBJ2-1; 7 bases agree with TRBD1. Germline CDR1 reads SGHKS; CDR2 reads YYEKEE (reference sequence). The CDR3 length is 13 residues. V was clipped by 6 bases and J by 8 bases; unmatched bases: 8. CDR3 loop: CASTKDRDHEQFF. Here the CDR3 DNA reads TGTGCCAGCACCAAAGACAGGGACCATGAGCAGTTCTTC.

This clonotype was found a few times. This chain connects TRBV5-5 to TRBJ2-1, with unresolved D. CDR3 size: 13 residues. Looked up from germline, CDR1 is SGHKS and CDR2 is YYEKEE (reference sequence). V was clipped by 3 bases and J by 7 bases, with 11 bases between them. The DNA for the CDR3 is TGTGCCAGCAGCTACCTGGACCTGAATGAGCAGTTCTTC. Translation gives CASSYLDLNEQFF. Using reference TRBV5-5 and TRBJ2-1 for the parts outside the CDR3, the full variable domain is DAGVTQSPTHLIKTRGQQVTLRCSPISGHKSVSWYQQVLGQGPQFIFQYYEKEERGRGNFPDRFSARQFPNYSSELNVNALLLGDSALYLCASSYLDLNEQFFGPGTRLTVL.

This clonotype was seen at least ten times. The chain carries TRBV5-1 and TRBJ2-3; 7 bases align to TRBD2. Trimming removed 4 bases from V and 4 bases from J; junction bases left unmatched: 9. The CDR3 covers 15 residues. CDR1 and CDR2 (germline): SGHRS, YFSETQ. The DNA for the CDR3 is TGCGCCAGCAGCCGGGACGGGGGGAGGGCAGATACGCAGTATTTT. Translated: CASSRDGGRADTQYF. Filled out from reference TRBV5-1 and TRBJ2-3, the complete variable domain reads KAGVTQTPRYLIKTRGQQVTLSCSPISGHRSVSWYQQTPGQGLQFLFEYFSETQRNKGNFPGRFSGRQFSNSRSEMNVSTLELGDSALYLCASSRDGGRADTQYFGPGTRLTVL.

The J gene is TRBJ2-3, the V gene TRBV18; 8 positions match TRBD2. V gave up 6 bases and J gave up 1 base; unmatched junction bases: 6. The V gene's germline CDR1 is KGHSH and CDR2 LQKENI. The CDR3 is 15 amino acids. The CDR3 region has the DNA TGTGCCAGCTCCCAACTAGCGGTACGCACAGATACGCAGTATTTT. Translated, it gives CASSQLAVRTDTQYF.